These 21 T cell receptor beta chains came from one sample sequenced in a study of blood T cells in healthy people across ages. Alongside a J-beta primer mix, a sample-barcoded 5' primer served in a second PCR lasting roughly 7 to 11 cycles. In TCRdb, the 5' RACE reads were re-called with MiXCR into one record per CDR3 protein. The sample lists approximately 680,000 distinct CDR3 sequences, about a third occurring once. The sample comprised blood. These receptors all come from a woman aged 80 or older in good health.

This clonotype was seen more than once but under ten times. This chain connects TRBV2 to TRBJ1-5; no clear D gene. V gave up 7 bases and J gave up 1 base, with 5 bases separating them. CDR3 length: 12 residues. Germline CDR1 reads SNHLY; CDR2 reads FYNNEI. In DNA, the CDR3 is TGTGCCAGCACGATCAGCAATCAGCCCCAGCATTTT. This codes for CASTISNQPQHF.

Only a few counts were recorded for this clonotype. This chain joins TRBV6-1 and TRBJ2-3; a possible D gene is TRBD2 (5 bases). The CDR3 totals 13 residues. The V gene lost 8 bases and the J gene lost 1 base, with 10 bases spanning the gap. Germline V gene data show CDR1 as MNHNS and CDR2 as SASEGT. CDR3 amino acids: CASPGLGTDTQYF. The CDR3 DNA follows: TGTGCCAGCCCGGGGTTAGGCACAGATACGCAGTATTTT.

This clonotype showed up many times. The CDR3 DNA reads TGTGCCAGCAGCGGCGGATACAATGAGCAGTTCTTC. Its protein product is CASSGGYNEQFF. The rearrangement joins TRBV27 to TRBJ2-1, with D uncertain. With 6 bases removed from V and 4 bases from J, the gap between germline ends came to 7 bases. The CDR3 runs to 12 residues. CDR1 and CDR2 from the germline V gene are MNHEY and SMNVEV (reference sequence).

Ten or more counts support this clonotype. The genes are TRBV6-2 or TRBV6-3 and TRBJ2-7; the D is unclear. Germline V gene lookup returns CDR1 MNHEY and CDR2 SVGEGT. Trimming took off 7 bases at V and 1 base at J, with 8 bases between the two ends. The CDR3 is 12 residues long. Here the CDR3 DNA reads TGTGCCAGCACCGACAAGTCCTACGAGCAGTACTTC. This encodes CASTDKSYEQYF.

This clonotype showed up many times. The genes are TRBV6-6 and TRBJ2-7, with 12 bases matching TRBD1. This CDR3 spans 16 amino acids. With 7 bases clipped from V and 7 bases from J, the junction kept 14 bases outside the gene matches. The germline V gene encodes CDR1 MNHNY and CDR2 SVGAGI (reference sequence). Here the CDR3 reads CASTPGKGQGAQEQYF. The CDR3 nucleotides are TGTGCCAGCACCCCCGGCAAGGGACAGGGGGCTCAAGAGCAGTACTTC.

This clonotype was found a few times. A much larger clone differs by one base, so this may be a read error. The chain recombines TRBV5-5 with TRBJ2-7; TRBD2 aligns across 8 bases. The CDR3 loop spans 16 amino acids. CDR1 and CDR2 (germline): SGHKS, YYEKEE (reference sequence). After removal of 3 bases from V and 10 bases from J, the junction contained 18 bases not matched to a gene. The CDR3 DNA reads as TGTGCCAGCAGCTGGGGGGCCGGGAGGGTTCAAGAGGCCCAGTACTTC. Residues: CASSWGAGRVQEAQYF.

The gene calls are TRBV2 and TRBJ2-1; no reliable D call. Germline V gives CDR1 SNHLY, CDR2 FYNNEI. The CDR3 sequence is 15 residues long. Trimming removed 6 bases from V and 6 bases from J, with 18 bases in between. CDR3 protein: CASSLRNRLLNEQFF. The DNA of the CDR3 is TGTGCCAGCAGCTTGAGAAATCGTCTCCTCAATGAGCAGTTCTTC.

At least ten counts were recorded for this clonotype. The J gene is TRBJ2-3, the V gene TRBV19, with D perhaps TRBD1 (7 bases). The CDR3 length is 15 residues. From germline, CDR1 is LNHDA and CDR2 SQIVND (reference sequence). Trimming took 4 bases from V and 2 from J, leaving 13 bases between them. As DNA, the CDR3 is TGTGCCAGTAGTAAACAGGGGAGGCTCACAGATACGCAGTATTTT. Its protein is CASSKQGRLTDTQYF.

The genes are TRBV20-1 and TRBJ2-1, with TRBD2 matching over 9 bases. The V and J ends lost 3 bases and 8 bases, in that order; junction bases with no gene match: 2. CDR3 size: 12 residues. The germline V gene encodes CDR1 DFQATT and CDR2 SNEGSKA (reference sequence). The CDR3 region is CSARGLADEQFF. The CDR3 DNA follows: TGCAGTGCTAGGGGACTAGCCGATGAGCAGTTCTTC.

This clonotype was counted between two and nine times. V usage is TRBV6-6 and J usage is TRBJ2-3; 7 nucleotides match TRBD2. J lost 0 bases, V lost 7 bases, and 4 bases had no gene match. Germline V gene sequence: CDR1 MNHNY, CDR2 SVGAGI (reference sequence). CDR3 length: 14 residues. The CDR3 spells CASTIAGSTDTQYF. CDR3 bases: TGTGCCAGCACCATAGCGGGTAGCACAGATACGCAGTATTTT.

This sequence joins TRBV7-8 and TRBJ2-7, with D possibly being TRBD2 (5 bases). The DNA matches TRBJ2-5 better at its end, which makes the J call doubtful. CDR1 and CDR2 (germline): SGHVS, FQNEAQ. This CDR3 has 15 amino acids. As DNA, the CDR3 is TGTGCCAGCAGCCTCCTCCGGGCGGGCCAAGAGACCCAGTACTTC. Translated, it gives CASSLLRAGQETQYF.

The chain couples TRBV5-5 to TRBJ1-1; no definite D call. The V end lost 4 bases, the J end lost 1 base, and 14 bases lay between the germline ends. Germline V lookup: CDR1 SGHKS, CDR2 YYEKEE (reference sequence). The CDR3 spans 15 residues. The DNA of the CDR3 is TGTGCCAGCAGCGCCTCTCTATTCGGGAACACTGAAGCTTTCTTT. Translated: CASSASLFGNTEAFF.

Turning to this clonotype: Since the CDR3 does not end with the conserved phenylalanine or tryptophan, this likely comes from a read error. It is unclear where the CDR3 begins or ends on the DNA, so no DNA is shown, and the CDR3 is as TCRdb lists it. The gene calls are TRBV12-3 or TRBV12-4 and TRBJ2-3. The CDR3 is 11 amino acids long, termini counted. The CDR3 region is CASRNTDVQYS.

For this clonotype: An end of the junction differs from the germline gene, which may be a read error. V and J are TRBV6-6 and TRBJ2-5; D may be TRBD2 (6 bases). The CDR3 length is 13 residues. Germline V CDR1 and CDR2: MNHNY, SVGAGI (reference sequence). The CDR3 here is CAGSYGGQETQYF. The CDR3 DNA is TGTGCCGGCAGTTATGGGGGGCAAGAGACCCAGTACTTC.

This clonotype was observed many times. This rearrangement joins TRBV6-4 to TRBJ2-3; TRBD2 agrees at 8 bases. Trimming cost V 4 bases and J 7 bases; bases outside gene matches: 7. CDR1 and CDR2 from the germline V gene are MRHNA and SNTAGT. The CDR3 totals 14 residues. The chain's CDR3 is CASSVAGNGNTQYF. CDR3 DNA: TGTGCCAGCAGTGTAGCGGGGAACGGGAATACGCAGTATTTT.

In its sample, this clonotype was seen many times. The rearrangement joins TRBV20-1 to TRBJ2-3; 11 bases map to TRBD1. This CDR3 has 14 residues. Germline loops: CDR1 DFQATT, CDR2 SNEGSKA (reference sequence). V lost 1 base, J lost 7 bases, and 4 bases stayed unmatched. CDR3 protein: CSARGGTGGHTQYF. Written as DNA, the CDR3 is TGCAGTGCTAGAGGGGGGACAGGGGGTCATACGCAGTATTTT.

This clonotype appeared many times. The chain combines TRBV7-2 with TRBJ2-5, with D perhaps TRBD2 (7 bases). The germline V gene encodes CDR1 SGHTA and CDR2 FQGNSA. V lost 2 bases and J 4 bases, leaving 11 bases between the germline ends. The CDR3 covers 14 residues. CDR3 amino acids: CASSLRAGAETQYF. The DNA of the CDR3 is TGTGCCAGCAGCTTAAGGGCGGGGGCAGAGACCCAGTACTTC.

This clonotype was observed many times. The CDR3 DNA is TGTGCCAGCAGCTCAACCGGGGGAGGGGAGCAGTTCTTC. This codes for CASSSTGGGEQFF. This sequence joins TRBV7-3 and TRBJ2-1; TRBD2 aligns across 7 bases. This CDR3 spans 13 amino acids. J lost 10 bases, V lost 4 bases, and 7 bases had no gene match. Germline CDR1 reads SGHTA; CDR2 reads FQGTGA.

This clonotype was picked up many times. This chain uses TRBV7-8 with TRBJ2-5; TRBD1 matches 7 bases. V was clipped by 5 bases and J by 5 bases; unmatched bases: 14. The germline V gene has CDR1 SGHVS and CDR2 FQNEAQ. The CDR3 has 16 amino acids. This CDR3 reads CASSQSSGTDSETQYF. Written as DNA, the CDR3 is TGTGCCAGCAGCCAGTCCTCCGGGACAGACAGCGAGACCCAGTACTTC.

The table lists this clonotype with many counts. The J gene is TRBJ2-3, the V gene TRBV5-5, with a weak D call TRBD2 (7 bases). The V gene lost 2 bases and the J gene lost 0 bases, with 13 bases spanning the gap. Per germline, CDR1 SGHKS and CDR2 YYEKEE (reference sequence). The CDR3 has 16 residues. This chain's CDR3 is CASSFRGAPSTDTQYF. The CDR3, as DNA: TGTGCCAGCAGCTTCCGGGGGGCCCCTAGCACAGATACGCAGTATTTT.

The table lists this clonotype with many counts. The rearrangement uses TRBV5-6 and TRBJ1-1; D is possibly TRBD1 (6 bases). Germline assignment: CDR1 SGHDT and CDR2 YYEEEE. V was shortened by 5 bases and J by 2 bases, with 19 bases between the two germline ends. This CDR3 has 16 residues. The CDR3 DNA follows: TGTGCCAGCAGTCCCCTTCCCGGGGGCGAAAACACTGAAGCTTTCTTT. Amino acids: CASSPLPGGENTEAFF.